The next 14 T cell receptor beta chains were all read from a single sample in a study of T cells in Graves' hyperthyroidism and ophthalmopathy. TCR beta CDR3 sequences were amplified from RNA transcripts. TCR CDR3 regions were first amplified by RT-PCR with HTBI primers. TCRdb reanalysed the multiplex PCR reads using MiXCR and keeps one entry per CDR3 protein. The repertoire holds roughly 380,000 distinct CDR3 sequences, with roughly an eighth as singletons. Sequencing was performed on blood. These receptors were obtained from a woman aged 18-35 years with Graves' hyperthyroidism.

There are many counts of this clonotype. In DNA, the CDR3 is TGCAGTGCCATACAGGGCAGCGGGACCAATGAGCAGTTCTTC. It encodes CSAIQGSGTNEQFF. The chain carries TRBV20-1 and TRBJ2-1; D might be TRBD2 (7 bases). The CDR3 length is 14 residues. Germline CDR1 and CDR2: DFQATT and SNEGSKA (reference sequence). Trimming shortened V by 6 bases and J by 6 bases, and 18 bases separated the two germline ends.

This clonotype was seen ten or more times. The CDR3 DNA reads as TGTGCCAGTGGACTAGCGGGAGGGTCCCACGGCGAGCAGTACTTC. Encoded protein: CASGLAGGSHGEQYF. The rearrangement links TRBV6-1 to TRBJ2-7, with 15 bases aligning to TRBD2. V was clipped by 9 bases and J by 6 bases; unmatched bases: 9. Germline V gene data show CDR1 as MNHNS and CDR2 as SASEGT. The CDR3 length is 15 residues.

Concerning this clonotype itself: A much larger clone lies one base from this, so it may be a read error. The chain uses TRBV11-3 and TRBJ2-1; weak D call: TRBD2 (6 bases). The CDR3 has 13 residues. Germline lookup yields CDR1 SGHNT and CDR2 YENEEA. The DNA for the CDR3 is TGTGCCAGCAGCCCCGGGGGTTACGGGGAGCAGTGCTTC. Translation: CASSPGGYGEQCF. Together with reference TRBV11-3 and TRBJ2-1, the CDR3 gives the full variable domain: EAGVVQSPRYKIIEKKQPVAFWCNPISGHNTLYWYLQNLGQGPELLIRYENEEAVDDSQLPKDRFSAERLKGVDSTLKIQPAELGDSAVYLCASSPGGYGEQCFGPGTRLTVL.

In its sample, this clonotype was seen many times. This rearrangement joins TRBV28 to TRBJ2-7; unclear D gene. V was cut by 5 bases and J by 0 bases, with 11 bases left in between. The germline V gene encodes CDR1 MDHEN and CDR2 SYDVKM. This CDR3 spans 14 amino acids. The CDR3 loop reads CASSLGDFSYEQYF. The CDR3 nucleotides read TGTGCCAGCAGTCTTGGAGATTTCTCCTACGAGCAGTACTTC.

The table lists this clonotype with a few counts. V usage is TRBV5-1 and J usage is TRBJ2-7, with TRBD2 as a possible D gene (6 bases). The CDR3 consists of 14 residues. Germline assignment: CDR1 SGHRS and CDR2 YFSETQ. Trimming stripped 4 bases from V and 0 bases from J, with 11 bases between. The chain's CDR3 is CASSGAGGSYEQYF. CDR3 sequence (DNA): TGCGCCAGCAGCGGGGCCGGGGGCTCCTACGAGCAGTACTTC.

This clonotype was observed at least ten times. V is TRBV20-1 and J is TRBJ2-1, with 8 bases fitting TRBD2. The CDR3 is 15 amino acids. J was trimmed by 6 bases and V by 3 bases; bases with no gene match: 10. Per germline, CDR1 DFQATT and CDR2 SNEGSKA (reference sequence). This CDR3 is CSASPLAGSINEQFF. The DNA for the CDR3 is TGCAGTGCTAGTCCGCTAGCGGGTTCCATCAATGAGCAGTTCTTC.

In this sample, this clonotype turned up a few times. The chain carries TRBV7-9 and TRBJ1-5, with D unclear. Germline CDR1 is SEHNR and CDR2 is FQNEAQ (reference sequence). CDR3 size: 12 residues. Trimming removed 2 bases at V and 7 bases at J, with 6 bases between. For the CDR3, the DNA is TGTGCCAGCAGCTTATTCGGACAGCCCCAGCATTTT. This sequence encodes CASSLFGQPQHF.

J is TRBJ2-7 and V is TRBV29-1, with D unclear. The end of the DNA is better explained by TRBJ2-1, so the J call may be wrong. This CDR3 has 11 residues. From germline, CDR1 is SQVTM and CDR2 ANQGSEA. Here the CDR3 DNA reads TGCAGCGTACTGACGGGCTACGAGCAGTTCTTC. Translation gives CSVLTGYEQFF.

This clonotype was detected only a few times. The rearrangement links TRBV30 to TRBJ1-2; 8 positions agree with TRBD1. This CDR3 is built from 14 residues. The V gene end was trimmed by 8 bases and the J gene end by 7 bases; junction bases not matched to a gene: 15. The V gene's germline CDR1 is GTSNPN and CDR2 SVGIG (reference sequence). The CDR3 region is CARDLGTGGGGYTF. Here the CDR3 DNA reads TGTGCCCGGGATCTTGGGACAGGTGGGGGTGGCTACACCTTC.

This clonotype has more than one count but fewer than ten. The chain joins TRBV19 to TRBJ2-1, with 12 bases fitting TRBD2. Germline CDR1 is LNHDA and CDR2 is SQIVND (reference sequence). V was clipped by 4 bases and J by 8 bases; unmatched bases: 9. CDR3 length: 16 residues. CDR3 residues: CASSRSTSGSLYEQFF. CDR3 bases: TGTGCCAGTAGTAGGTCGACTAGCGGGAGTTTGTATGAGCAGTTCTTC.

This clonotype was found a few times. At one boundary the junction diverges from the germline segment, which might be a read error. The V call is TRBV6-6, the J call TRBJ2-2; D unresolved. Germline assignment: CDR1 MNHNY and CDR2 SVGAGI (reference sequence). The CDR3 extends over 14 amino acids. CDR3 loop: CASSYSSNTGELFF. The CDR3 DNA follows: TGTGCCAGCAGTTACTCATCGAATACCGGGGAGCTGTTTTTT.

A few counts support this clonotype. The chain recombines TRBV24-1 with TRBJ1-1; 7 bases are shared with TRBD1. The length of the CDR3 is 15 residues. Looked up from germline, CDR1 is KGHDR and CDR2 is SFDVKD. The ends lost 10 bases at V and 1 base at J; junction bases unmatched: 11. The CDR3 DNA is TGTGCCACTCGTCCTTCCGGGACAGAGAACACTGAAGCTTTCTTT. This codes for CATRPSGTENTEAFF.

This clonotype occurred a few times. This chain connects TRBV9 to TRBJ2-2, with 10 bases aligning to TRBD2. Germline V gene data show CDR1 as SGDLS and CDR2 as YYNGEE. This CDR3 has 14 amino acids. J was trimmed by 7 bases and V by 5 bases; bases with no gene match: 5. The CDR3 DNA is TGTGCCAGCAGGCTAGCGGGAGAGGTCGGGGAGCTGTTTTTT. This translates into CASRLAGEVGELFF.

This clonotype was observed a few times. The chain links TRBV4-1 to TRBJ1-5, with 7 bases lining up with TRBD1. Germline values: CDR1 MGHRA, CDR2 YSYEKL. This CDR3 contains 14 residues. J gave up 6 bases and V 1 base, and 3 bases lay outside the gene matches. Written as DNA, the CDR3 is TGCGCCAGCAGCCAAGCACAGGGGAGTCAGCCCCAGCATTTT. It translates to CASSQAQGSQPQHF.